Detailed here is one TCR beta chain. The CDR3 is 12 residues long. Between the trimmed V and J ends, which lost 0 bases and 4 bases, there was a span of 3 bases. Germline-derived CDR1 and CDR2 are SGHRS and YFSETQ. These data originate in a study of T cell responses to AZD1222 COVID-19 vaccine. Sequenced by immunoSEQ multiplex PCR; TCRdb stores in-frame clones only, minus some. The repertoire holds 95,000 to 110,000 clones, with roughly 91% as singletons. V gene TRBV5-1 combines with J gene TRBJ2-3, with D unclear. The clonotype was recovered from an adult in good health. This material consisted of peripheral blood, taken on day 0 of AZD1222 vaccination. CDR3 coding DNA: TGCGCCAGCAGCTTGGGGTCAGATACGCAGTATTTT. Protein: CASSLGSDTQYF.